Given below is one T cell receptor (beta chain) in context. The data were taken from a study of blood T cell repertoires in COVID-19. Overall study: Material from acute and convalescent COVID-19 was sourced from the United States, Italy and Spain.

The CDR3 spans 13 residues. The germline V and J ends were trimmed by 10 bases and 1 base, with 11 bases remaining between them. CDR1 is MDHEN and CDR2 is SYDVKM in the germline V gene. Libraries were prepared by immunoSEQ multiplex PCR; TCRdb keeps only in-frame clonotypes and omits some of them. The sample has approximately 60,000 clones, roughly four fifths seen once. Sequenced material: peripheral blood. The V and J genes are TRBV28 and TRBJ1-5, with no clear D. The sequence was obtained from a woman older than 75 with acute or convalescent COVID-19. The CDR3 is CATTASSNQPQHF. The CDR3 DNA is TGTGCCACCACTGCATCGAGCAATCAGCCCCAGCATTTT. The full variable domain, with the rest looked up from reference TRBV28 and TRBJ1-5, is DVKVTQSSRYLVKRTGEKVFLECVQDMDHENMFWYRQDPGLGLRLIYFSYDVKMKEKGDIPEGYSVSREKKERFSLILESASTNQTSMYLCATTASSNQPQHFGDGTRLSIL.